The 10 T cell receptor beta chains presented below share a single source sample, sequenced in a study of OX40 agonist ivuxolimab in advanced cancers. The repertoire was sequenced with immunoSEQ multiplex PCR; TCRdb's copy has only in-frame clones and lacks some. The table lists around 62,000 clones, around 86% of them singletons, with approximately 0.99% in the top ten. This specimen consisted of CD4+ or CD8+ T cells sorted from blood, obtained in a trial of the OX40 agonist ivuxolimab. These receptors were obtained from an adult with an advanced solid tumor such as melanoma, head and neck, liver or kidney cancer.

The V gene is TRBV9, the J gene TRBJ1-5; D gene unclear. V gave up 0 bases and J gave up 3 bases, with 10 bases separating them. The CDR3 consists of 15 residues. Germline V CDR1 and CDR2: SGDLS, YYNGEE. The CDR3 DNA sequence: TGTGCCAGCAGCGTAGGGGCCGCAAACAATCAGCCCCAGCATTTT. It translates to CASSVGAANNQPQHF.

The chain uses TRBV27 and TRBJ1-3; TRBD1 aligns across 7 bases. This CDR3 is built from 15 residues. Trimming cost V 5 bases and J 0 bases; bases outside gene matches: 4. Germline lookup yields CDR1 MNHEY and CDR2 SMNVEV (reference sequence). CDR3 amino acids: CASSPRGFSGNTIYF. DNA of the CDR3: TGTGCCAGCAGTCCCAGGGGGTTCTCTGGAAACACCATATATTTT.

This clone was detected once. The V call is TRBV13, the J call TRBJ2-7, with 10 nucleotides matching TRBD2. The CDR3 has 16 amino acids. Germline lookup yields CDR1 PRHDT and CDR2 FYEKMQ (reference sequence). J gave up 2 bases and V 3 bases, and 7 bases lay outside the gene matches. CDR3: CASSLGLLAGPYEQYF. CDR3 in DNA: TGTGCCAGCAGCTTGGGTCTACTAGCGGGACCCTACGAGCAGTACTTC.

This clone is a singleton in its sample. The chain joins TRBV6-1 to TRBJ2-7; 10 positions match TRBD2. The trim removed 4 bases at V and 4 bases at J, leaving 7 bases unmatched. In germline, CDR1 is MNHNS, CDR2 SASEGT. The length of the CDR3 is 15 residues. CDR3 in DNA: TGTGCCAGCAGTGCGCCGGGACTAGCGTCTTACGAGCAGTACTTC. Its translation is CASSAPGLASYEQYF.

V and J are TRBV6-5 and TRBJ2-2; 10 bases align to TRBD2. V was clipped by 8 bases and J by 4 bases; unmatched bases: 7. CDR3 length: 15 amino acids. CDR1 and CDR2 (germline): MNHEY, SVGAGI. This CDR3 reads CASDAAGGGTGELFF. The CDR3 DNA sequence: TGTGCCAGCGACGCAGCGGGAGGGGGCACCGGGGAGCTGTTTTTT.

The rearrangement joins TRBV7-7 to TRBJ2-2, with D maybe TRBD2 (6 bases). The ends were cut back, 4 bases at V and 6 bases at J, with 18 bases in the middle. The CDR3 has 16 amino acids. Germline CDR1 is SSHAT and CDR2 is FNYEAQ (reference sequence). CDR3 in amino acids: CASSSLAAGSAGELFF. The CDR3 coding sequence is TGTGCCAGCAGCTCCTTAGCGGCAGGCTCGGCCGGGGAGCTGTTTTTT.

The J gene is TRBJ1-5, the V gene TRBV7-2; D is unclear. V was cut by 3 bases and J by 3 bases, with 3 bases left in between. Germline CDR1 reads SGHTA; CDR2 reads FQGNSA. The CDR3 sequence is 12 residues long. This CDR3 reads CASSFYNQPQHF. CDR3 coding DNA: TGTGCCAGCAGCTTTTACAATCAGCCCCAGCATTTT.

This sequence joins TRBV6-1 and TRBJ1-2, with D maybe TRBD1 (5 bases). This CDR3 is built from 16 residues. Trimming pared 0 bases from V and 3 bases from J, leaving 14 bases between. The germline V gene encodes CDR1 MNHNS and CDR2 SASEGT. The CDR3 DNA reads TGTGCCAGCAGTGAAGCTTGGGCAGGGCCCCACTATGGCTACACCTTC. It codes for CASSEAWAGPHYGYTF.

V is TRBV7-3 and J is TRBJ1-2; D may be TRBD1 (5 bases). The V end was cut by 3 bases, the J end by 7 bases, with 15 bases between. The CDR3 is made up of 14 amino acids. Germline lookup yields CDR1 SGHTA and CDR2 FQGTGA. CDR3 sequence: CASSFTGPRGGYTF. CDR3 nucleotide sequence: TGTGCCAGCAGCTTTACAGGCCCTCGGGGTGGCTACACCTTC.

The V call is TRBV7-9, the J call TRBJ2-3; D unresolved. Germline V CDR1 and CDR2: SEHNR, FQNEAQ (reference sequence). Trimming stripped 9 bases from V and 2 bases from J, with 6 bases between. The CDR3 is 11 amino acids. The chain's CDR3 is CASSPTDTQYF. As DNA, the CDR3 is TGTGCCAGTAGTCCCACAGATACGCAGTATTTT.